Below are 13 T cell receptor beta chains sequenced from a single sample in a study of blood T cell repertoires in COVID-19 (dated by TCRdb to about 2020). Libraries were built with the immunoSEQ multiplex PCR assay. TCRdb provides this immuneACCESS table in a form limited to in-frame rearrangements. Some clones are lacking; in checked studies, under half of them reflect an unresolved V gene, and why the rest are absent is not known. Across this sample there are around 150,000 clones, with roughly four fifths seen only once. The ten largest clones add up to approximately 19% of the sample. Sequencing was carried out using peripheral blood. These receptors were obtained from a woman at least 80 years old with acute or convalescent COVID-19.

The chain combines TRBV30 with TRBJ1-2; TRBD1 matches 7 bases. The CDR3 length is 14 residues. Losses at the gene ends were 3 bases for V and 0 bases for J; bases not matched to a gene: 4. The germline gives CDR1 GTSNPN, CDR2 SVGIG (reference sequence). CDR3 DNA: TGTGCCTGGAGGACAGGGAGCCCTAACTATGGCTACACCTTC. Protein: CAWRTGSPNYGYTF.

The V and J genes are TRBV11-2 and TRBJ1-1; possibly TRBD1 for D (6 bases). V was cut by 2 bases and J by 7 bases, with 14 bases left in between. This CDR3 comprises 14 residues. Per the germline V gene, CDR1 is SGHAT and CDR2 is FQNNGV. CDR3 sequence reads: CASSLLRTVSEAFF. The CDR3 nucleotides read TGTGCCAGCAGCTTACTGAGGACAGTAAGTGAAGCTTTCTTT.

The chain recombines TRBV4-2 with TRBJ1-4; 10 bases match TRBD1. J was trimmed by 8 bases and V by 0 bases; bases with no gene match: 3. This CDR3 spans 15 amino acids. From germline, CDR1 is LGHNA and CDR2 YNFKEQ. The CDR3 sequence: CASSQDDRGREKLFF. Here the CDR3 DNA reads TGTGCCAGCAGCCAAGACGACAGGGGGCGCGAAAAACTGTTTTTT.

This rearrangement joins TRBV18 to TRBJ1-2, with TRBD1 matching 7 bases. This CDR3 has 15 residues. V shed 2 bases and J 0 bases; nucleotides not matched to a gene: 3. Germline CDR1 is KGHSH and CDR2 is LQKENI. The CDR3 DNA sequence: TGTGCCAGCTCACCAAACAGGGGAGCTAACTATGGCTACACCTTC. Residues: CASSPNRGANYGYTF.

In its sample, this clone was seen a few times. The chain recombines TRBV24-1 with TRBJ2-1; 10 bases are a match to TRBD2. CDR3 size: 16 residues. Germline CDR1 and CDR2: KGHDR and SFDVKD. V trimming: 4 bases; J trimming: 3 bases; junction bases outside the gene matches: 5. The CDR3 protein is CATSDPGLADYNEQFF. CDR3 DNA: TGTGCCACCAGTGACCCCGGACTAGCGGACTACAATGAGCAGTTCTTC.

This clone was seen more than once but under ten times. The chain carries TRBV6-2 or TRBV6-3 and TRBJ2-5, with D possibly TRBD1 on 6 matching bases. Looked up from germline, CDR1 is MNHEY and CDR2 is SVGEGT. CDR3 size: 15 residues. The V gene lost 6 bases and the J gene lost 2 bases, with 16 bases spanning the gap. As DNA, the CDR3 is TGTGCCAGCAGCCCGATGGGACATCAGCAAGAGACCCAGTACTTC. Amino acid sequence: CASSPMGHQQETQYF.

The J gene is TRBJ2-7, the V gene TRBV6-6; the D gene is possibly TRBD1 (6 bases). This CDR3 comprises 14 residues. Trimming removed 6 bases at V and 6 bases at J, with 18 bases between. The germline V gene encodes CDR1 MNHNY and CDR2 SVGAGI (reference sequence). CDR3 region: CASRNPYRVREQYF. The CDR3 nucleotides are TGTGCCAGCAGAAACCCCTACAGGGTTCGCGAGCAGTACTTC.

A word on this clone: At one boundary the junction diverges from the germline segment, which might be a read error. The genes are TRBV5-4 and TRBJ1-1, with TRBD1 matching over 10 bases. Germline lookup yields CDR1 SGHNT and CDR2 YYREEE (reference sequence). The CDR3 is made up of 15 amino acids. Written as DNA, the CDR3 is TGTGCCAGCACCTTGCCCGGGACAGGGGTAACTGAAGCTTTCTTT. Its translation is CASTLPGTGVTEAFF.

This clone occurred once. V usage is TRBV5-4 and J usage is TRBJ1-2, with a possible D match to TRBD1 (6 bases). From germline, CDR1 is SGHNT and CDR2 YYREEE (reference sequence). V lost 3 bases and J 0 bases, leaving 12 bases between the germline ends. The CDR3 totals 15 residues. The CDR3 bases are TGTGCCAGCAGCTCCAAACAGGGAGCTAACTATGGCTACACCTTC. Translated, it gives CASSSKQGANYGYTF.

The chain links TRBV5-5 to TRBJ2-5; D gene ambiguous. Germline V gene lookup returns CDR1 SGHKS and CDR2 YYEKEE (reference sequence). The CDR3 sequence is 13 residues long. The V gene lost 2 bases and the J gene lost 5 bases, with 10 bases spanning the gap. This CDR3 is CASSFRLWETQYF. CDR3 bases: TGTGCCAGCAGCTTCCGCCTATGGGAGACCCAGTACTTC.

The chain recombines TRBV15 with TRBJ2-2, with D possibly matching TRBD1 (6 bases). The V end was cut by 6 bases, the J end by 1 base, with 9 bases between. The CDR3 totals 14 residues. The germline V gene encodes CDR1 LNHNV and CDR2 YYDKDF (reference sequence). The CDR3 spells CATSPDRNTGELFF. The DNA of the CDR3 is TGTGCCACCAGTCCGGACAGGAACACCGGGGAGCTGTTTTTT.

The CDR3 loop reads CASSPTTGPTQYF. CDR3 DNA sequence: TGTGCCAGCAGCCCAACGACAGGGCCAACCCAGTACTTC. This chain joins TRBV12-3 or TRBV12-4 and TRBJ2-5, with 7 bases that match TRBD1. Trimming took 6 bases from V and 8 from J; bases not matched to a gene: 9. The CDR3 has 13 amino acids.

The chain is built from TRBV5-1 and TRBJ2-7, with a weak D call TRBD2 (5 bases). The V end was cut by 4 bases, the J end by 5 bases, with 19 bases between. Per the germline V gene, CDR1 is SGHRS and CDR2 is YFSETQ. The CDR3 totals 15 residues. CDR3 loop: CASSVDGMTIHEQYF. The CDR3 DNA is TGCGCCAGCAGCGTGGACGGAATGACTATCCACGAGCAGTACTTC.